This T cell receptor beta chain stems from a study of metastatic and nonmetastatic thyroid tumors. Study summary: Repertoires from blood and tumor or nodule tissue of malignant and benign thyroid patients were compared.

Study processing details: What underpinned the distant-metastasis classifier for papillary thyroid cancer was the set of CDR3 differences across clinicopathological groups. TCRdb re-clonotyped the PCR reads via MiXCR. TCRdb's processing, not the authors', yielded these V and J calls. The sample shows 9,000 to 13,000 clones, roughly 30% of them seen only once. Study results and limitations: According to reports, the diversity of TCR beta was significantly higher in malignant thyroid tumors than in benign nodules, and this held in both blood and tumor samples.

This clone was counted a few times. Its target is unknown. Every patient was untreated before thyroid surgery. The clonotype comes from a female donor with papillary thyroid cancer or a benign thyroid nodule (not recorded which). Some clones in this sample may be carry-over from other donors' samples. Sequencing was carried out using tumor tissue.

The CDR3 loop reads CASSLVAGLAGDTQYF. The DNA for the CDR3 is TGTGCCAGCAGCCTCGTCGCGGGACTAGCGGGGGATACGCAGTATTTT. The rearrangement links TRBV11-2 to TRBJ2-3; 13 bases fit TRBD2. Germline-derived CDR1 and CDR2 are SGHAT and FQNNGV. The CDR3 spans 16 residues. The V gene end was trimmed by 5 bases and the J gene end by 6 bases; junction bases not matched to a gene: 8.